A single sample gave rise to the 14 T cell receptor beta chains below, sequenced in a study of cytomegalovirus exposure and HLA in healthy donors. Use of 60 Vbeta and 13 Jbeta primers characterized the PCR. Profiling relied on immunoSEQ multiplex PCR, and the TCRdb table lists in-frame clones only, not all of them. In the table there are a few hundred thousand clones, 70% to 85% of which are singletons. Sequencing input: PBMCs. Every receptor here comes from a woman between 35 and 50 years old in good health and CMV-seronegative.

This clone is a singleton in its sample. The chain carries TRBV28 and TRBJ2-5; the D gene is possibly TRBD2 (6 bases). CDR3 length: 13 residues. V was shortened by 6 bases and J by 6 bases, with 14 bases between the two germline ends. Germline V gene data show CDR1 as MDHEN and CDR2 as SYDVKM. As DNA, the CDR3 is TGTGCCAGCAGCCCAAGGCGGGGACAGACCCAGTACTTC. Its translation is CASSPRRGQTQYF.

The chain is built from TRBV29-1 and TRBJ2-7; tentative D call: TRBD1 (5 bases). CDR3 length equals 12 residues. Trimming left V 7 bases short and J 0 bases short, with 10 bases between. CDR1 and CDR2 from the germline V gene are SQVTM and ANQGSEA. The CDR3 nucleotides are TGCAGCGCCGAAGGGGACTCCTACGAGCAGTACTTC. Protein sequence: CSAEGDSYEQYF.

This chain joins TRBV19 and TRBJ1-1; 12 nucleotides line up with TRBD1. Losses at the gene ends were 5 bases for V and 4 bases for J; bases not matched to a gene: 8. This CDR3 has 16 residues. Germline loops: CDR1 LNHDA, CDR2 SQIVND (reference sequence). The CDR3 DNA reads as TGTGCCAGTAGTGGGAGGGACAGGGGGCTGGGCACTGAAGCTTTCTTT. Protein sequence: CASSGRDRGLGTEAFF. Complete variable domain (other parts from reference TRBV19 and TRBJ1-1): DGGITQSPKYLFRKEGQNVTLSCEQNLNHDAMYWYRQDPGQGLRLIYYSQIVNDFQKGDIAEGYSVSREKKESFPLTVTSAQKNPTAFYLCASSGRDRGLGTEAFFGQGTRLTVV.

This clone was observed a handful of times. This chain connects TRBV9 to TRBJ1-1, with no clear D. The V end was cut by 2 bases, the J end by 0 bases, with 8 bases between. CDR1 is SGDLS, CDR2 YYNGEE, per germline. The CDR3 runs 14 residues. The CDR3 is CASSVTALNTEAFF. CDR3 nucleotides: TGTGCCAGCAGCGTCACAGCCCTGAACACTGAAGCTTTCTTT.

The rearrangement links TRBV5-1 to TRBJ2-7; 7 bases are shared with TRBD2. The germline V gene has CDR1 SGHRS and CDR2 YFSETQ. Trimming at V came to 2 bases and at J to 2 bases, leaving 7 bases not matched to a gene. The CDR3 spans 15 residues. As DNA, the CDR3 is TGCGCCAGCAGCTTAATAAGCGGGGAACCCTACGAGCAGTACTTC. Protein product: CASSLISGEPYEQYF.

The V gene is TRBV6-5, the J gene TRBJ2-7; D not resolved. The CDR3 totals 11 residues. CDR1 MNHEY and CDR2 SVGAGI come from the germline V gene. Trimming removed 10 bases at V and 2 bases at J, with 9 bases between. The CDR3 protein is CATQNTYEQYF. For the CDR3, the DNA is TGTGCCACCCAAAACACCTACGAGCAGTACTTC.

V and J are TRBV2 and TRBJ2-5; perhaps TRBD1 as D (5 bases). Germline V gives CDR1 SNHLY, CDR2 FYNNEI. This CDR3 contains 15 residues. V gave up 4 bases and J gave up 1 base, with 13 bases separating them. The CDR3 bases are TGTGCCAGCAGTGTCATTCGACAGATCCAAGAGACCCAGTACTTC. It encodes CASSVIRQIQETQYF.

This clone appeared a single time. This chain's CDR3 is CASSSGQGGRWNSNQPQHF. CDR3 in DNA: TGTGCCAGCAGCTCAGGACAGGGGGGGCGGTGGAATAGCAATCAGCCCCAGCATTTT. The rearrangement links TRBV7-9 to TRBJ1-5; 10 nucleotides align to TRBD1. V lost 4 bases to trimming and J lost 0 bases; unmatched junction nucleotides: 12. CDR3 length: 19 residues. Germline CDR1 SEHNR, CDR2 FQNEAQ (reference sequence). Supplemented by reference TRBV7-9 and TRBJ1-5, the full variable domain reads DTGVSQNPRHKITKRGQNVTFRCDPISEHNRLYWYRQTLGQGPEFLTYFQNEAQLEKSRLLSDRFSAERPKGSFSTLEIQRTEQGDSAMYLCASSSGQGGRWNSNQPQHFGDGTRLSIL.

This chain connects TRBV5-1 to TRBJ2-3; 7 bases align to TRBD2. V shed 4 bases and J 2 bases; nucleotides not matched to a gene: 4. The CDR3 spans 14 residues. The germline V gene has CDR1 SGHRS and CDR2 YFSETQ. This chain's CDR3 is CASSDGGITDTQYF. The CDR3, as DNA: TGCGCCAGCAGCGACGGGGGGATCACAGATACGCAGTATTTT.

This clone was seen ten or more times. The chain employs TRBV7-9 and TRBJ1-3; D ambiguous. Germline V gene data show CDR1 as SEHNR and CDR2 as FQNEAQ (reference sequence). The CDR3 length is 15 residues. The V gene lost 3 bases and the J gene lost 1 base, with 10 bases spanning the gap. The CDR3 protein is CASSLVPRSGNTIYF. The CDR3 nucleotides read TGTGCCAGCAGCTTGGTGCCGCGTTCTGGAAACACCATATATTTT.

This clone was seen once. The chain is built from TRBV27 and TRBJ2-7; no definite D call. The V gene's germline CDR1 is MNHEY and CDR2 SMNVEV (reference sequence). CDR3 length equals 13 residues. The V end was cut by 3 bases, the J end by 5 bases, with 11 bases between. CDR3 sequence reads: CASSLTPFHEQYF. For the CDR3, the DNA is TGTGCCAGCAGTTTGACACCCTTCCACGAGCAGTACTTC.

V usage is TRBV6-1 and J usage is TRBJ2-3, with unresolved D. Trimming shortened V by 2 bases and J by 0 bases, and 9 bases separated the two germline ends. CDR1 is MNHNS, CDR2 SASEGT, per germline. This CDR3 is built from 15 residues. CDR3 in amino acids: CASSELGRSTDTQYF. The CDR3 DNA reads as TGTGCCAGCAGTGAATTGGGCAGGAGCACAGATACGCAGTATTTT.

This chain uses TRBV9 with TRBJ1-5; 9 bases line up with TRBD1. CDR3 length: 15 residues. Germline CDR1 and CDR2: SGDLS and YYNGEE. Trimming at V came to 2 bases and at J to 6 bases, leaving 6 bases not matched to a gene. CDR3 region: CASSVGDRGVQPQHF. The DNA of the CDR3 is TGTGCCAGCAGCGTGGGTGACAGGGGGGTTCAGCCCCAGCATTTT. The full variable domain, in which reference TRBV9 and TRBJ1-5 provide the parts outside the CDR3, is DSGVTQTPKHLITATGQRVTLRCSPRSGDLSVYWYQQSLDQGLQFLIQYYNGEERAKGNILERFSAQQFPDLHSELNLSSLELGDSALYFCASSVGDRGVQPQHFGDGTRLSIL.

The V and J genes are TRBV7-3 and TRBJ1-1, with 9 positions matching TRBD1. V dropped 2 bases and J dropped 7; count of bases not matched to a gene: 2. CDR1 is SGHTA and CDR2 is FQGTGA in the germline V gene. The CDR3 is made up of 13 amino acids. CDR3 coding DNA: TGTGCCAGCAGCTTAGGGGGACAGGGTGAAGCTTTCTTT. It encodes CASSLGGQGEAFF.